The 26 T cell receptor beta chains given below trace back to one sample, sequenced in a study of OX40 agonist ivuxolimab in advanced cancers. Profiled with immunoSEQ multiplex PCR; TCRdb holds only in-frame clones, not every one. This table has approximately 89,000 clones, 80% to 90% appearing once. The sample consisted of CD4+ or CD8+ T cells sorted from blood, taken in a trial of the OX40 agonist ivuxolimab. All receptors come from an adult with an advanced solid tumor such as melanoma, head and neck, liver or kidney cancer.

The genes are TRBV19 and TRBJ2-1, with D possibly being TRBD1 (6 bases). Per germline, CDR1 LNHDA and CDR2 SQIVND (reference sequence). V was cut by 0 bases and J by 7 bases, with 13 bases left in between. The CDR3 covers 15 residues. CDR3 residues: CASSIDGGPWNEQFF. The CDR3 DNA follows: TGTGCCAGTAGTATAGATGGGGGCCCCTGGAATGAGCAGTTCTTC.

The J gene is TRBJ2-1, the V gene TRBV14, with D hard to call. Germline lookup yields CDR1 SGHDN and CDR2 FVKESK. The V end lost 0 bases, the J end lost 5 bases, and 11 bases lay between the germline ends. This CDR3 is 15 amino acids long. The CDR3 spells CASSQERSYNNEQFF. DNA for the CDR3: TGTGCCAGCAGCCAAGAACGCAGTTACAACAATGAGCAGTTCTTC.

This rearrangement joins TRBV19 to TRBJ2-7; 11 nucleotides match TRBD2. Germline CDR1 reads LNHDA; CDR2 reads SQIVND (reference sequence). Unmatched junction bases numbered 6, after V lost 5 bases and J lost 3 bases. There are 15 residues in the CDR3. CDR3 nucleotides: TGTGCCAGTAGTGCGACTAGCGGGGCCTTCTACGAGCAGTACTTC. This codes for CASSATSGAFYEQYF.

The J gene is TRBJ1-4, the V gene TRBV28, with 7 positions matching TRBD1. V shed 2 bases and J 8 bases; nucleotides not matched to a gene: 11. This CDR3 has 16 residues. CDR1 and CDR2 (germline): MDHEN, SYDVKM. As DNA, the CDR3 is TGTGCCAGCAGTTTACCCGGACAGGCAGGGGGGGAAAAACTGTTTTTT. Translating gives CASSLPGQAGGEKLFF.

The CDR3 DNA reads as TGTGCCACCAGCCAACGGCAATCTCCGGGACTAGCGGTACCAAATGAGCAGTTCTTC. Protein: CATSQRQSPGLAVPNEQFF. The chain couples TRBV15 to TRBJ2-1; 11 bases agree with TRBD2. The length of the CDR3 is 19 residues. With 5 bases clipped from V and 7 bases from J, the junction kept 19 bases outside the gene matches. CDR1 is LNHNV, CDR2 YYDKDF, per germline (reference sequence).

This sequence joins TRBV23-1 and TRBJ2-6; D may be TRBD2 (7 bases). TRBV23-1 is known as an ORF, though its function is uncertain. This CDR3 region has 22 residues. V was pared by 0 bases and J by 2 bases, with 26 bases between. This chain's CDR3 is CASSQSPDFLDRRGTGANVLTF. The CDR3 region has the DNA TGCGCCAGCAGTCAATCCCCCGACTTTTTAGACAGGCGGGGGACTGGGGCCAACGTCCTGACTTTC.

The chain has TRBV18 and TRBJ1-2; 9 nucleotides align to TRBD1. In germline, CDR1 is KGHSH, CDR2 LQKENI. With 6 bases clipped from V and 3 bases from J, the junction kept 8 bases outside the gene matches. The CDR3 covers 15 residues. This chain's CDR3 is CASSRDREEYYGYTF. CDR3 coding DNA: TGTGCCAGCTCGAGGGACAGGGAAGAGTACTATGGCTACACCTTC.

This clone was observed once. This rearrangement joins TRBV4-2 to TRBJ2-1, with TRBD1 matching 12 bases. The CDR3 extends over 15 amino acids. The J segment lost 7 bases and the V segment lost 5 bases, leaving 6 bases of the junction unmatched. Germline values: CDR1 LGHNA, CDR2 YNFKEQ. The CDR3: CASSSGTGGYNEQFF. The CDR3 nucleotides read TGTGCCAGCAGCTCCGGGACAGGGGGCTATAATGAGCAGTTCTTC.

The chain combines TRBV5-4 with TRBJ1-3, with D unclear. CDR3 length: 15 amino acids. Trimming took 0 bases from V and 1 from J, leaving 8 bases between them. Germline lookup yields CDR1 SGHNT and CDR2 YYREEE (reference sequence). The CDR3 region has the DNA TGTGCCAGCAGCTTGGGCCAGACATCTGGAAACACCATATATTTT. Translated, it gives CASSLGQTSGNTIYF. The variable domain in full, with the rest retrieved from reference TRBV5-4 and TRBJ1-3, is ETGVTQSPTHLIKTRGQQVTLRCSSQSGHNTVSWYQQALGQGPQFIFQYYREEENGRGNFPPRFSGLQFPNYSSELNVNALELDDSALYLCASSLGQTSGNTIYFGEGSWLTVV.

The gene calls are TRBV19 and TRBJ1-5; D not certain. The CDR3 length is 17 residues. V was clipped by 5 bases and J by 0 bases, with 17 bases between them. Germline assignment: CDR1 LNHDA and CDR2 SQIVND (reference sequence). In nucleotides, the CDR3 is TGTGCCAGTAGTGCCCGCCGAACGGCAGGTAGCAATCAGCCCCAGCATTTT. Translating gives CASSARRTAGSNQPQHF.

The chain's CDR3 is CATSRGGQNTGELFF. CDR3 DNA: TGTGCCACCAGCAGAGGGGGACAGAACACCGGGGAGCTGTTTTTT. This chain links TRBV15 with TRBJ2-2, with D tentatively TRBD1 (6 bases). The length of the CDR3 is 15 residues. Trimming shortened V by 1 base and J by 1 base, and 7 bases separated the two germline ends. Germline V CDR1 and CDR2: LNHNV, YYDKDF (reference sequence).

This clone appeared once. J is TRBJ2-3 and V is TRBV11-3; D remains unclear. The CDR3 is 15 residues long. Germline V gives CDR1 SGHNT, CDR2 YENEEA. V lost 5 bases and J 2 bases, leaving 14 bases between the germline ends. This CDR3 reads CASSPPGTSTDTQYF. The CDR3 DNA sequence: TGTGCCAGCAGCCCCCCAGGTACCTCCACAGATACGCAGTATTTT.

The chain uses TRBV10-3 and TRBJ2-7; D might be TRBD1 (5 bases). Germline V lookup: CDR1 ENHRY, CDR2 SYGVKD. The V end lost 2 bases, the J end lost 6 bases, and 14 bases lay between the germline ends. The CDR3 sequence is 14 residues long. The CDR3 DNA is TGTGCCATCAGTGAGGGGTGGGGCCCCGGCGAGCAGTACTTC. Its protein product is CAISEGWGPGEQYF.

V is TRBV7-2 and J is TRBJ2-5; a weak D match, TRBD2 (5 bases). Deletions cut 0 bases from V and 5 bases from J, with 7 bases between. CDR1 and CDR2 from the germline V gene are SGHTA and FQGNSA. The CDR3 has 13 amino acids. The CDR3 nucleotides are TGTGCCAGCAGCTTAGCCGGCGGGGAGACCCAGTACTTC. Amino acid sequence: CASSLAGGETQYF.

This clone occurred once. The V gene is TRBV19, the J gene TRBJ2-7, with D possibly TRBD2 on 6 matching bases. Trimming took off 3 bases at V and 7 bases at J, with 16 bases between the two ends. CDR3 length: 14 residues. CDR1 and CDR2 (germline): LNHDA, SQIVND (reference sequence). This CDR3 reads CASSISPGDWEQYF. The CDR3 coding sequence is TGTGCCAGTAGTATCTCTCCGGGAGATTGGGAGCAGTACTTC. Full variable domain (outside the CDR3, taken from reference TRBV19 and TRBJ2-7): DGGITQSPKYLFRKEGQNVTLSCEQNLNHDAMYWYRQDPGQGLRLIYYSQIVNDFQKGDIAEGYSVSREKKESFPLTVTSAQKNPTAFYLCASSISPGDWEQYFGPGTRLTVT.

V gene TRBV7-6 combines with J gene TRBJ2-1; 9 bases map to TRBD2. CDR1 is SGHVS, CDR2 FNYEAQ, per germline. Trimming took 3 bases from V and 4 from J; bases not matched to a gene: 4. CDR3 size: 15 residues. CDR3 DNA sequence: TGTGCCAGCAGCTTTAGCGGGAGAGGGTACAATGAGCAGTTCTTC. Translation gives CASSFSGRGYNEQFF.

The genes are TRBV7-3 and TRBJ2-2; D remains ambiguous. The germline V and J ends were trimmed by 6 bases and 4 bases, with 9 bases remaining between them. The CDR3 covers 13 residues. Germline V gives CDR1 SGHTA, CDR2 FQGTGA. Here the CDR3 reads CASSLLGTGELFF. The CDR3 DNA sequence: TGTGCCAGCAGTTTACTTGGCACCGGGGAGCTGTTTTTT. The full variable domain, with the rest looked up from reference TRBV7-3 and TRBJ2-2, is GAGVSQTPSNKVTEKGKYVELRCDPISGHTALYWYRQSLGQGPEFLIYFQGTGAADDSGLPNDRFFAVRPEGSVSTLKIQRTERGDSAVYLCASSLLGTGELFFGEGSRLTVL.

CDR3 loop: CASSPSLGPYEQYF. The CDR3, as DNA: TGTGCCAGCAGCCCTAGTTTGGGGCCCTACGAGCAGTACTTC. This chain joins TRBV7-8 and TRBJ2-7; maybe TRBD1 (5 bases). The CDR3 is 14 residues long. V dropped 5 bases and J dropped 2 bases, with 13 bases sitting between them. The germline V gene encodes CDR1 SGHVS and CDR2 FQNEAQ.

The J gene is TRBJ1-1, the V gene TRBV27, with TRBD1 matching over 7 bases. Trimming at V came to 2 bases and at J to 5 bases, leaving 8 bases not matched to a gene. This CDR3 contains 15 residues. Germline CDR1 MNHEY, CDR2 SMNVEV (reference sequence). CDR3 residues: CASSLEARGVTEAFF. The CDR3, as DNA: TGTGCCAGCAGTTTAGAAGCCAGGGGGGTGACTGAAGCTTTCTTT.

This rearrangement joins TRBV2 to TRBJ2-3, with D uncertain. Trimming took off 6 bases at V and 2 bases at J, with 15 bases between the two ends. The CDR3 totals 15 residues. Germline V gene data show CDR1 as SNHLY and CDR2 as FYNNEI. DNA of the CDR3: TGTGCCAGCAGGGAGCTCACCCCCCCCACAGATACGCAGTATTTT. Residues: CASRELTPPTDTQYF. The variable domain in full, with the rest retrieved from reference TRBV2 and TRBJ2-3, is EPEVTQTPSHQVTQMGQEVILRCVPISNHLYFYWYRQILGQKVEFLVSFYNNEISEKSEIFDDQFSVERPDGSNFTLKIRSTKLEDSAMYFCASRELTPPTDTQYFGPGTRLTVL.

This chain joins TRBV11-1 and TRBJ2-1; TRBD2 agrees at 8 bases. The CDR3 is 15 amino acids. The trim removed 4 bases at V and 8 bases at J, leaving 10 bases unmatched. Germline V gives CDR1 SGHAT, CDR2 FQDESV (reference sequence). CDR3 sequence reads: CASSSTSGSVHEQFF. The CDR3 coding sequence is TGTGCCAGCAGCTCTACCAGCGGGAGTGTTCATGAGCAGTTCTTC. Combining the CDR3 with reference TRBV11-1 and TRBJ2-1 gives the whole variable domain EAEVAQSPRYKITEKSQAVAFWCDPISGHATLYWYRQILGQGPELLVQFQDESVVDDSQLPKDRFSAERLKGVDSTLKIQPAELGDSAMYLCASSSTSGSVHEQFFGPGTRLTVL.

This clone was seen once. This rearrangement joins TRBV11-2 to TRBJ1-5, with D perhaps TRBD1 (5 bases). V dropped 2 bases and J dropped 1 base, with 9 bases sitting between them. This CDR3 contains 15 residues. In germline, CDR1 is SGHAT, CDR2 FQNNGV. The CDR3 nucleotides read TGTGCCAGCAGCTTAATGGGGGGGAGCAATCAGCCCCAGCATTTT. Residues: CASSLMGGSNQPQHF.

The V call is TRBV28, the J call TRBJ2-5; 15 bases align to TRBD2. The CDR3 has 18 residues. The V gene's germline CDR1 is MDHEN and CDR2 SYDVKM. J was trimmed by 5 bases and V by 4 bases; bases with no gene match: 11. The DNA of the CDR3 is TGTGCCAGCAGTTACGGGACTAGCGGGAGGAGGGTGGGTGAGACCCAGTACTTC. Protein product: CASSYGTSGRRVGETQYF.

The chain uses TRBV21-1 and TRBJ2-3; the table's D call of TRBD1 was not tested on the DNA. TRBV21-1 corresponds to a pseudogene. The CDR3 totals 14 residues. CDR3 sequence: CARQASAWTDTQYF. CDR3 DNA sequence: TGTGCCAGGCAGGCCTCCGCCTGGACAGATACGCAGTATTTT.

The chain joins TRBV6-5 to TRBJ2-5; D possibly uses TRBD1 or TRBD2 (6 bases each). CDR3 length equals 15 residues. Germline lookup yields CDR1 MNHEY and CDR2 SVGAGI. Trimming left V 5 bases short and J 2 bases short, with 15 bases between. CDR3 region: CASSVSQGTQETQYF. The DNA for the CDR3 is TGTGCCAGCAGTGTTTCCCAGGGGACTCAAGAGACCCAGTACTTC.

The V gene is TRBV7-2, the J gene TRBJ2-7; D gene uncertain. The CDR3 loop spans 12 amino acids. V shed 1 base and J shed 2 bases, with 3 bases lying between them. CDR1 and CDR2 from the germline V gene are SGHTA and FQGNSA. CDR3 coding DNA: TGTGCCAGCAGCTTAGATGCCTACGAGCAGTACTTC. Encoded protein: CASSLDAYEQYF.